The 17 T cell receptor beta chains listed next were all sequenced from one sample in a study of shared clonotypes between healthy human individuals (TCRdb year 2020). The receptor library was made with the immunoSEQ multiplex PCR assay. TCRdb mirrors the immuneACCESS table, restricted to in-frame sequences. Some clones are absent from its copies; in checked studies, under half trace to an unresolved V gene, and the reason for the others is unknown. For this sample there are some 1.4 million clones; approximately 96% appear just once. The ten largest account for roughly 1.2% of the sample. The sample taken for sequencing was naive CD4+ T cells sorted from blood. The cell subset or site label corresponds to: CD45RA+ positively selected. Source of these receptors: a man aged 25-40 years in good health.

The chain couples TRBV5-4 to TRBJ2-2; D gene ambiguous. Per the germline V gene, CDR1 is SGHNT and CDR2 is YYREEE (reference sequence). V lost 2 bases to trimming and J lost 6 bases, with 8 bases between them. This CDR3 region has 13 residues. The CDR3 DNA reads TGTGCCAGCAGCTTCCGTATCGCCGGGGAGCTGTTTTTT. Its translation is CASSFRIAGELFF.

Concerning this clone: Other DNA variants within this sample encode the same CDR3. The genes are TRBV15 and TRBJ2-2, with unresolved D. CDR3 size: 12 residues. V gave up 1 base and J gave up 6 bases, with 3 bases separating them. Germline assignment: CDR1 LNHNV and CDR2 YYDKDF (reference sequence). The CDR3 nucleotides are TGTGCCACCAGCAGAGCGGCCGGGGAGCTGTTTTTT. Residues: CATSRAAGELFF.

This rearrangement joins TRBV7-3 to TRBJ2-6; D call uncertain. The CDR3 runs 15 residues. Trimming took off 1 base at V and 2 bases at J, with 6 bases between the two ends. Germline assignment: CDR1 SGHTA and CDR2 FQGTGA. This CDR3 reads CASSLRPPGANVLTF. CDR3 coding DNA: TGTGCCAGCAGCTTAAGGCCCCCTGGGGCCAACGTCCTGACTTTC.

The chain uses TRBV9 and TRBJ1-3, with D perhaps TRBD1 (6 bases). Germline V gives CDR1 SGDLS, CDR2 YYNGEE. CDR3 size: 16 residues. The V and J ends lost 0 bases and 3 bases respectively, with 13 bases between them. This CDR3 reads CASSVGSGALGNTIYF. CDR3 in DNA: TGTGCCAGCAGCGTAGGCTCAGGGGCTCTTGGAAACACCATATATTTT.

The V call is TRBV18, the J call TRBJ2-6; D is uncertain. The germline gives CDR1 KGHSH, CDR2 LQKENI. V lost 1 base, J lost 2 bases, and 9 bases lay in between. CDR3 length equals 16 residues. The CDR3 loop reads CASSPLRVTGANVLTF. The CDR3 nucleotides are TGTGCCAGCTCACCACTCCGAGTAACTGGGGCCAACGTCCTGACTTTC. Looking up the rest from reference TRBV18 and TRBJ2-6 gives the full variable domain: NAGVMQNPRHLVRRRGQEARLRCSPMKGHSHVYWYRQLPEEGLKFMVYLQKENIIDESGMPKERFSAEFPKEGPSILRIQQVVRGDSAAYFCASSPLRVTGANVLTFGAGSRLTVL.

This chain joins TRBV27 and TRBJ2-1; 15 bases map to TRBD2. There are 15 residues in the CDR3. Germline values: CDR1 MNHEY, CDR2 SMNVEV (reference sequence). J lost 8 bases, V lost 8 bases, and 7 bases had no gene match. CDR3 residues: CASGLGLAGGYEQFF. DNA for the CDR3: TGTGCCAGCGGTCTTGGACTAGCGGGAGGGTATGAGCAGTTCTTC.

The V gene is TRBV28, the J gene TRBJ1-3; D uncertain. Trimming took 6 bases from V and 4 from J, leaving 10 bases between them. CDR3 size: 13 residues. Germline-derived CDR1 and CDR2 are MDHEN and SYDVKM. CDR3 DNA: TGTGCCAGCAGCACCCTTGCAGGAAACACCATATATTTT. Protein product: CASSTLAGNTIYF.

The chain combines TRBV5-5 with TRBJ2-1; D unresolved. The CDR3 sequence is 13 residues long. The germline gives CDR1 SGHKS, CDR2 YYEKEE (reference sequence). V was pared by 0 bases and J by 7 bases, with 8 bases between. The chain's CDR3 is CASSLDAWNEQFF. Here the CDR3 DNA reads TGTGCCAGCAGCTTGGACGCTTGGAATGAGCAGTTCTTC.

The chain has TRBV5-1 and TRBJ2-2; possible D gene TRBD1, 5 bases. The CDR3 is 17 residues long. Trimming shortened V by 0 bases and J by 0 bases, and 12 bases separated the two germline ends. Germline loops: CDR1 SGHRS, CDR2 YFSETQ. The DNA of the CDR3 is TGCGCCAGCAGCTTGGGTTTGGGGCGAACGAACACCGGGGAGCTGTTTTTT. Protein sequence: CASSLGLGRTNTGELFF. Full variable domain (missing parts from reference TRBV5-1 and TRBJ2-2): KAGVTQTPRYLIKTRGQQVTLSCSPISGHRSVSWYQQTPGQGLQFLFEYFSETQRNKGNFPGRFSGRQFSNSRSEMNVSTLELGDSALYLCASSLGLGRTNTGELFFGEGSRLTVL.

V usage is TRBV11-2 and J usage is TRBJ2-2, with 7 bases identical to TRBD1. The V gene end was trimmed by 2 bases and the J gene end by 0 bases; junction bases not matched to a gene: 9. The CDR3 loop spans 18 amino acids. Germline CDR1 SGHAT, CDR2 FQNNGV. The CDR3 DNA is TGTGCCAGCAGCTTATTTCAGGGGGTAACCGCGAACACCGGGGAGCTGTTTTTT. This gives the protein CASSLFQGVTANTGELFF. The entire variable domain, with the rest obtained from reference TRBV11-2 and TRBJ2-2, is as follows: EAGVAQSPRYKIIEKRQSVAFWCNPISGHATLYWYQQILGQGPKLLIQFQNNGVVDDSQLPKDRFSAERLKGVDSTLKIQPAKLEDSAVYLCASSLFQGVTANTGELFFGEGSRLTVL.

For this clone: Other DNA sequences in the same sample also yield this CDR3. This sequence joins TRBV20-1 and TRBJ2-5; D unclear. The germline V gene encodes CDR1 DFQATT and CDR2 SNEGSKA (reference sequence). This CDR3 has 11 residues. V was cut by 6 bases and J by 5 bases, with 10 bases left in between. CDR3 sequence: CSAPVAETQYF. The DNA for the CDR3 is TGCAGTGCCCCCGTGGCGGAGACCCAGTACTTC.

This CDR3 reads CASSQFRRLGTNEKLFF. The CDR3 bases are TGCGCCAGCAGCCAGTTCAGGAGACTTGGCACTAATGAAAAACTGTTTTTT. V is TRBV4-3 and J is TRBJ1-4, with D uncertain. CDR1 is LGHNA, CDR2 YSLEER, per germline. V lost 3 bases, J lost 2 bases, and 16 bases lay in between. The CDR3 runs to 17 residues.

In the case of this clone: Other DNA sequences within the sample encode an identical CDR3. The chain has TRBV5-1 and TRBJ1-5, with D possibly being TRBD1 (5 bases). Germline loops: CDR1 SGHRS, CDR2 YFSETQ. The CDR3 runs to 13 residues. The germline V and J ends were trimmed by 4 bases and 5 bases, with 10 bases remaining between them. CDR3 sequence reads: CASSLMTDQPQHF. CDR3 DNA: TGCGCCAGCAGCCTAATGACAGATCAGCCCCAGCATTTT.

The gene calls are TRBV18 and TRBJ1-1, with D possibly TRBD1 on 5 matching bases. V shed 11 bases and J shed 4 bases, with 17 bases lying between them. This CDR3 contains 13 residues. CDR1 KGHSH and CDR2 LQKENI come from the germline V gene. CDR3 residues: CAPNWRQGTEAFF. For the CDR3, the DNA is TGTGCCCCAAACTGGAGGCAGGGCACTGAAGCTTTCTTT.

This chain uses TRBV18 with TRBJ1-3; D is undetermined. Germline-derived CDR1 and CDR2 are KGHSH and LQKENI. V gave up 3 bases and J gave up 0 bases, with 12 bases separating them. This CDR3 is 16 amino acids long. The DNA of the CDR3 is TGTGCCAGCTCACCTACCCGGGGTTACTCTGGAAACACCATATATTTT. This translates into CASSPTRGYSGNTIYF.

This clone has just one count. V and J are TRBV5-1 and TRBJ2-5; TRBD2 is a possible D gene (6 bases). The germline gives CDR1 SGHRS, CDR2 YFSETQ. The CDR3 consists of 15 residues. Trimming removed 4 bases from V and 1 base from J, with 14 bases in between. In DNA, the CDR3 is TGCGCCAGCAGCGACGGGACTGGAGGCCAAGAGACCCAGTACTTC. This encodes CASSDGTGGQETQYF.

The genes are TRBV18 and TRBJ2-2; D ambiguous. The CDR3 is 14 amino acids. CDR1 and CDR2 (germline): KGHSH, LQKENI. Trimming took off 0 bases at V and 4 bases at J, with 6 bases between the two ends. The CDR3 nucleotides are TGTGCCAGCTCACCACCGAAGGGCACCGGGGAGCTGTTTTTT. Amino acid sequence: CASSPPKGTGELFF.